This TCR beta chain appears in the sequencing data of a study of cytomegalovirus exposure and HLA in healthy donors. Both 60 Vbeta primers and 13 Jbeta primers went into the PCR. Method: immunoSEQ multiplex PCR; TCRdb's copy keeps in-frame clones and lacks some. Found here are 150,000 to 200,000 clones, just under 80% of them singletons; the top ten hold roughly 7%. Details on this clone: Its antigen is not identified.

General observations from the study: Several of the most significant clusters appeared, in a later analysis, to be linked to common viral pathogens. Sequencing likely generated an artifact that appeared as a cluster of highly shared sequence variants. Equally common other TCR beta chains were less clonally expanded than HLA-associated ones, a later analysis found.

V was clipped by 3 bases and J by 3 bases; unmatched bases: 4. The length of the CDR3 is 14 residues. Germline-derived CDR1 and CDR2 are GTSNPN and SVGIG (reference sequence). The origin of this receptor is a woman aged 40-49 years in good health and CMV-seropositive. Sequenced: PBMCs. This chain connects TRBV30 to TRBJ2-2; TRBD1 matches 7 bases. The CDR3 DNA is TGTGCCTGGAGGAAGACAGGGTACACCGGGGAGCTGTTTTTT. Translated, it gives CAWRKTGYTGELFF.